These 7 T cell receptor beta chains came from one sample sequenced in a study of T-cell reconstitution after alpha-beta-depleted transplantation in children. As it was prepared, the TCRbeta library received unique molecular identifiers. Each CDR3 protein is one row after TCRdb ran MiXCR on the PCR reads. The sample records roughly 70,000 distinct CDR3 sequences, approximately 5% being singletons. The sequences come from PBMCs, mostly from graft donor cells, collected 180 days after TCRalphabeta/CD19-depleted stem cell transplant. These receptors originate from a boy less than two years old who had a stem cell transplant for acute myeloid leukemia, so the T cells may come from the graft donor.

This clonotype was seen at least ten times. The chain uses TRBV20-1 and TRBJ1-5; D ambiguous. Per the germline V gene, CDR1 is DFQATT and CDR2 is SNEGSKA (reference sequence). The CDR3 length is 13 residues. Between the trimmed V and J ends, which lost 1 base and 0 bases, there was a span of 4 bases. The CDR3, as DNA: TGCAGTGCTAGAGGCTATAGCAATCAGCCCCAGCATTTT. Translating it yields CSARGYSNQPQHF.

This clonotype has at least ten counts. V usage is TRBV7-2 and J usage is TRBJ2-1; D is undetermined. There are 11 residues in the CDR3. Trimming shortened V by 10 bases and J by 4 bases, and 8 bases separated the two germline ends. Per the germline V gene, CDR1 is SGHTA and CDR2 is FQGNSA. CDR3 protein: CATESYNEQFF. The CDR3 DNA sequence: TGTGCCACAGAGAGTTACAATGAGCAGTTCTTC.

This clonotype was seen at least ten times. The chain uses TRBV20-1 and TRBJ2-5; D perhaps matches TRBD2 (5 bases). Germline CDR1 reads DFQATT; CDR2 reads SNEGSKA (reference sequence). Between the trimmed V and J ends, which lost 6 bases and 5 bases, there was a span of 10 bases. The CDR3 covers 11 residues. CDR3 DNA sequence: TGCAGTGCGGCCAGAGGGGAGACCCAGTACTTC. It translates to CSAARGETQYF.

This clonotype showed up just a few times. The V and J genes are TRBV7-2 and TRBJ2-7, with D possibly being TRBD1 (5 bases). The CDR3 runs 15 residues. Germline V gene sequence: CDR1 SGHTA, CDR2 FQGNSA. V was shortened by 5 bases and J by 4 bases, with 18 bases between the two germline ends. The CDR3 sequence is CASSPKGEGLYEQYF. The CDR3 DNA is TGTGCCAGCAGCCCCAAAGGGGAAGGTTTGTACGAGCAGTACTTC.

This clonotype was recorded at least ten times. The gene calls are TRBV2 and TRBJ2-2, with a weak D call TRBD1 (5 bases). CDR3 length: 15 amino acids. V lost 6 bases to trimming and J lost 4 bases, with 15 bases between them. Germline V gene lookup returns CDR1 SNHLY and CDR2 FYNNEI. The CDR3 protein is CASSVRGSGTGELFF. The CDR3 nucleotides are TGTGCCAGCAGCGTTAGGGGATCGGGCACCGGGGAGCTGTTTTTT.

This clonotype has at least ten counts. The genes are TRBV7-9 and TRBJ2-3; D may be TRBD2 (6 bases). Trimming shortened V by 6 bases and J by 1 base, and 14 bases separated the two germline ends. The CDR3 is 15 residues long. Germline V lookup: CDR1 SEHNR, CDR2 FQNEAQ (reference sequence). CDR3 protein: CASRGWGGGTDTQYF. In nucleotides, the CDR3 is TGTGCCAGCAGGGGCTGGGGCGGGGGCACAGATACGCAGTATTTT.

This clonotype showed up many times. The J gene is TRBJ1-4, the V gene TRBV10-3, with TRBD1 matching over 8 bases. V was pared by 10 bases and J by 4 bases, with 11 bases of the junction left unmatched. This CDR3 spans 15 amino acids. In germline, CDR1 is ENHRY, CDR2 SYGVKD. For the CDR3, the DNA is TGTGCCACCTCAGGACAGGGCGGACTTAATGAAAAACTGTTTTTT. Its translation: CATSGQGGLNEKLFF.